These 17 T cell receptor beta chains were all obtained from the same sample, sequenced in a study of blood T cells in healthy people across ages. The second PCR ran about 6 to 11 cycles with a sample-barcoded 5' primer and J-beta primers. TCRdb re-derived calls from the 5' RACE reads in MiXCR, one entry per CDR3 protein. The data hold 1.5 million or so distinct CDR3 sequences, with under 55% observed a single time. The sample was blood. These receptors came from a woman aged 18-29 years in good health.

This clonotype showed up many times. V and J are TRBV5-6 and TRBJ1-1; D is uncertain. CDR1 SGHDT and CDR2 YYEEEE come from the germline V gene. The CDR3 spans 13 residues. V was trimmed by 5 bases and J by 0 bases, leaving 8 bases between them. The CDR3 region is CASSRTMNTEAFF. The CDR3 DNA follows: TGTGCCAGCAGTAGGACCATGAACACTGAAGCTTTCTTT.

The sample holds many counts of this clonotype. This sequence joins TRBV10-3 and TRBJ1-2; D gene unclear. This CDR3 is built from 13 residues. Per the germline V gene, CDR1 is ENHRY and CDR2 is SYGVKD. Trimming cost V 2 bases and J 1 base, with 5 bases left between them. The CDR3 spells CAISERVNYGYTF. The DNA for the CDR3 is TGTGCCATCAGTGAGAGGGTTAACTATGGCTACACCTTC.

The gene calls are TRBV20-1 and TRBJ1-5; D possibly corresponds to TRBD1 (6 bases). The CDR3 contains 13 residues. From germline, CDR1 is DFQATT and CDR2 SNEGSKA (reference sequence). V was shortened by 3 bases and J by 7 bases, with 13 bases between the two germline ends. CDR3 residues: CSARVRGKQPQHF. The CDR3 DNA follows: TGCAGTGCTAGGGTCAGGGGAAAACAGCCCCAGCATTTT.

This sequence joins TRBV7-9 and TRBJ2-4; D may be TRBD2 (6 bases). The J call may be faulty, since TRBJ2-7 better matches the DNA end. The V gene's germline CDR1 is SEHNR and CDR2 FQNEAQ (reference sequence). CDR3 length equals 14 residues. In nucleotides, the CDR3 is TGTGCCAGCAGCTTAGCGATTAGCGGCTACGAGCAGTACTTC. It translates to CASSLAISGYEQYF.

The chain couples TRBV28 to TRBJ1-4; 11 bases align to TRBD1. CDR1 MDHEN and CDR2 SYDVKM come from the germline V gene. Trimming at V came to 8 bases and at J to 8 bases, leaving 10 bases not matched to a gene. The CDR3 is made up of 15 amino acids. The CDR3 loop reads CASRTGGAEGEKLFF. The CDR3 coding sequence is TGTGCCAGCCGGACAGGGGGCGCCGAGGGGGAAAAACTGTTTTTT.

V and J are TRBV20-1 and TRBJ2-1; 7 nucleotides match TRBD2. Germline CDR1 reads DFQATT; CDR2 reads SNEGSKA (reference sequence). The CDR3 sequence is 17 residues long. V gave up 5 bases and J gave up 1 base; unmatched junction bases: 14. CDR3 coding DNA: TGCAGTGCTGGAGTCAGACTAGCCACACGGTCCTACAATGAGCAGTTCTTC. This sequence encodes CSAGVRLATRSYNEQFF.

This chain connects TRBV6-5 to TRBJ2-3; 9 positions match TRBD2. CDR3 length: 16 amino acids. J lost 0 bases, V lost 3 bases, and 4 bases had no gene match. Germline CDR1 MNHEY, CDR2 SVGAGI. The CDR3 loop is CASSYAGTSSTDTQYF. The CDR3, as DNA: TGTGCCAGCAGTTATGCCGGGACTAGCAGCACAGATACGCAGTATTTT.

This clonotype was seen only a few times. The rearrangement uses TRBV20-1 and TRBJ2-1; D may be TRBD2 (5 bases). V shed 4 bases and J shed 6 bases, with 10 bases lying between them. Germline-derived CDR1 and CDR2 are DFQATT and SNEGSKA (reference sequence). This CDR3 has 12 residues. The CDR3, as DNA: TGCAGTGCTACGTCGGGGAGCAATGAGCAGTTCTTC. Encoded protein: CSATSGSNEQFF.

The rearrangement joins TRBV20-1 to TRBJ1-2; the D is unclear. Germline values: CDR1 DFQATT, CDR2 SNEGSKA (reference sequence). The ends were cut back, 3 bases at V and 0 bases at J, with 14 bases in the middle. The CDR3 is made up of 15 amino acids. For the CDR3, the DNA is TGCAGTGCTAGGGGGTTGTTAGATTCTAACTATGGCTACACCTTC. Encoded protein: CSARGLLDSNYGYTF.

This clonotype was counted between two and nine times. The V gene is TRBV20-1, the J gene TRBJ1-2; D remains unclear. V was clipped by 5 bases and J by 1 base, with 11 bases between them. This CDR3 has 13 amino acids. Germline CDR1 reads DFQATT; CDR2 reads SNEGSKA (reference sequence). The CDR3, as DNA: TGCAGTGCTGGCGACGGTATTAACTATGGCTACACCTTC. The encoded protein is CSAGDGINYGYTF.

The sample holds one count of this clonotype. The CDR3 DNA is TGTGCCAGCAGTGATTGGGGACTAGCGGGTTACGAGCAGTACTTC. Translating gives CASSDWGLAGYEQYF. The V call is TRBV6-1, the J call TRBJ2-4, with TRBD2 matching over 12 bases. The DNA end is more similar to TRBJ2-7, so the J call may be wrong. Looked up from germline, CDR1 is MNHNS and CDR2 is SASEGT. The length of the CDR3 is 15 residues.

This clonotype was detected only a few times. The rearrangement uses TRBV30 and TRBJ2-4; D could derive from TRBD1 or TRBD2 (5 bases each). CDR3 size: 13 residues. The ends were cut back, 3 bases at V and 6 bases at J, with 12 bases in the middle. Germline assignment: CDR1 GTSNPN and CDR2 SVGIG (reference sequence). Here the CDR3 DNA reads TGTGCCTGGAGCCGGGACCTTTTAAACATTCAGTACTTC. The encoded protein is CAWSRDLLNIQYF.

The chain is built from TRBV5-1 and TRBJ1-1; 7 bases are shared with TRBD1. CDR3 length equals 14 residues. J was trimmed by 4 bases and V by 4 bases; bases with no gene match: 7. Per germline, CDR1 SGHRS and CDR2 YFSETQ. CDR3: CASSMTGTGTEAFF. The CDR3 nucleotides are TGCGCCAGCAGCATGACAGGGACGGGCACTGAAGCTTTCTTT.

V gene TRBV7-3 combines with J gene TRBJ2-5; D might be TRBD1 or TRBD2, each matching 5 bases. CDR3 length equals 15 residues. Trimming left V 1 base short and J 11 bases short, with 20 bases between. The germline gives CDR1 SGHTA, CDR2 FQGTGA. CDR3 bases: TGTGCCAGCAGCTTAAATGGGGGATCCGGCTACGGGCAGTACTTC. Translation gives CASSLNGGSGYGQYF.

Regarding this clonotype: A read error is possible here, since a much larger clone lies one base away. The chain combines TRBV12-5 with TRBJ2-1; no firm D call. The end of the DNA fits TRBJ2-7 better, so the J call may be wrong. Per the germline V gene, CDR1 is LGHNT and CDR2 is FRNRAP. The CDR3 loop spans 12 amino acids. CDR3 sequence: CASGLVPGEQYF. In DNA form, the CDR3 reads TGTGCTAGTGGTTTGGTACCGGGTGAGCAGTACTTC.

In its sample, this clonotype was seen once. CDR3 sequence: CASSRGQAETQYF. The CDR3, as DNA: TGCGCCAGCAGCAGGGGACAGGCCGAGACCCAGTACTTC. The V and J genes are TRBV5-1 and TRBJ2-7, with 8 bases aligning to TRBD1. The DNA end is a closer match to TRBJ2-5, so the J assignment may be wrong. The CDR3 spans 13 residues. From germline, CDR1 is SGHRS and CDR2 YFSETQ.

V usage is TRBV5-1 and J usage is TRBJ2-7; 13 positions match TRBD2. This CDR3 is built from 17 residues. Germline CDR1 reads SGHRS; CDR2 reads YFSETQ. After removal of 2 bases from V and 7 bases from J, the junction contained 12 bases not matched to a gene. In DNA, the CDR3 is TGCGCCAGCAGCTTCCTGGGACTAGCGGGAATTTTGGATGAGCAGTACTTC. Its protein product is CASSFLGLAGILDEQYF.